These 26 T cell receptor beta chains originate from one sample sequenced in a study of shared clonotypes between healthy human individuals. Some clones are missing from TCRdb's copy, which holds only in-frame ones; the method was immunoSEQ multiplex PCR. The sample includes about 2 million clones, over 85% of them seen just once. Input material: naive CD4+ T cells sorted from blood. Subset described: CD45RA+ positively selected. These receptors were taken from a man between 18 and 29 years old in good health.

This chain uses TRBV4-3 with TRBJ2-5; D assignment may be TRBD1 or TRBD2 (5 bases each). Germline V gives CDR1 LGHNA, CDR2 YSLEER. The V and J ends lost 1 base and 8 bases respectively, with 11 bases between them. The CDR3 extends over 13 amino acids. The CDR3 bases are TGCGCCAGCAGCCAAGTGTTGGGGGTCACCCAGTACTTC. It translates to CASSQVLGVTQYF.

This clone was detected once. This chain connects TRBV7-2 to TRBJ1-3; 9 bases align to TRBD1. The CDR3 has 18 residues. J lost 0 bases, V lost 5 bases, and 11 bases had no gene match. Germline V gene lookup returns CDR1 SGHTA and CDR2 FQGNSA. This CDR3 is CASSARTGEYLSGNTIYF. CDR3 coding DNA: TGTGCCAGCAGCGCCAGGACAGGGGAATATCTCTCTGGAAACACCATATATTTT.

The genes are TRBV4-2 and TRBJ1-2; TRBD1 is a possible D gene (5 bases). CDR1 and CDR2 (germline): LGHNA, YNFKEQ. The CDR3 is 13 amino acids. The V and J ends lost 1 base and 5 bases respectively, with 8 bases between them. The CDR3 DNA reads TGTGCCAGCAGCCAAGGACAGCCTTATGGCTACACCTTC. Its protein product is CASSQGQPYGYTF.

The rearrangement uses TRBV9 and TRBJ1-2; 9 bases map to TRBD1. This CDR3 region has 15 residues. V shed 0 bases, J shed 7 bases, and the junction held 7 bases outside the gene matches. Germline CDR1 reads SGDLS; CDR2 reads YYNGEE. In DNA, the CDR3 is TGTGCCAGCAGCGTAGAAGTGGACAGGGGAGGTGGCTACACCTTC. Its protein is CASSVEVDRGGGYTF.

This clone appeared a single time. This rearrangement joins TRBV5-1 to TRBJ2-5; D remains ambiguous. The CDR3 is 14 amino acids. With 1 base removed from V and 2 bases from J, the gap between germline ends came to 9 bases. Germline CDR1 SGHRS, CDR2 YFSETQ. The CDR3 bases are TGCGCCAGCAGCTTGTCACAGATACAAGAGACCCAGTACTTC. Translated, it gives CASSLSQIQETQYF.

The chain uses TRBV5-1 and TRBJ2-1, with D possibly matching TRBD2 (5 bases). Germline V gives CDR1 SGHRS, CDR2 YFSETQ. The length of the CDR3 is 17 residues. Trimming shortened V by 4 bases and J by 0 bases, and 17 bases separated the two germline ends. CDR3 sequence: CASSPNEAVSSYNEQFF. The CDR3 DNA follows: TGCGCCAGCAGCCCTAACGAAGCGGTAAGCTCCTACAATGAGCAGTTCTTC.

The rearrangement links TRBV10-2 to TRBJ2-7, with D tentatively TRBD1 or TRBD2 (5 bases each). The CDR3 spans 13 residues. Trimming removed 7 bases from V and 3 bases from J, with 13 bases in between. Looked up from germline, CDR1 is WSHSY and CDR2 is SAAADI. CDR3 protein: CASTRDGFYEQYF. CDR3 coding DNA: TGCGCCAGCACTCGGGACGGATTCTACGAGCAGTACTTC.

Comments on this clone: Other DNA sequences from this sample encode an identical CDR3 as well. V and J are TRBV19 and TRBJ2-7; D is possibly TRBD2 (6 bases). The CDR3 covers 13 residues. Trimming took 6 bases from V and 3 from J, leaving 12 bases between them. The germline V gene encodes CDR1 LNHDA and CDR2 SQIVND (reference sequence). The CDR3 reads CASSGTASYEQYF. Here the CDR3 DNA reads TGTGCCAGTAGCGGGACTGCCAGCTACGAGCAGTACTTC.

Note on this clone: The sample has other DNA sequences that encode this CDR3 too. The rearrangement joins TRBV5-1 to TRBJ2-7; TRBD1 matches at 10 bases. CDR3 length equals 14 residues. Germline V gives CDR1 SGHRS, CDR2 YFSETQ. V was clipped by 4 bases and J by 4 bases; unmatched bases: 5. The CDR3 nucleotides are TGCGCCAGCAGCCTCCGGGACAGGGGATACGAGCAGTACTTC. The encoded protein is CASSLRDRGYEQYF.

The chain couples TRBV9 to TRBJ2-3, with 9 bases identical to TRBD2. This CDR3 has 17 amino acids. Looked up from germline, CDR1 is SGDLS and CDR2 is YYNGEE. The junction had 5 bases not matched to a gene; V was cut back by 0 bases and J by 0 bases. This CDR3 reads CASSVGRGGPSTDTQYF. CDR3 DNA sequence: TGTGCCAGCAGCGTAGGGCGGGGGGGCCCCAGCACAGATACGCAGTATTTT.

V is TRBV5-1 and J is TRBJ1-2; 10 bases align to TRBD1. After removal of 2 bases from V and 5 bases from J, the junction contained 9 bases not matched to a gene. The CDR3 spans 16 residues. Per germline, CDR1 SGHRS and CDR2 YFSETQ. The CDR3 loop reads CASSLTGTGVYYGYTF. The CDR3 coding sequence is TGCGCCAGCAGCTTAACCGGGACAGGGGTGTATTATGGCTACACCTTC.

The chain uses TRBV30 and TRBJ2-1; TRBD1 matches at 8 bases. Trimming removed 3 bases from V and 7 bases from J; junction bases left unmatched: 8. The CDR3 has 14 amino acids. Germline CDR1 is GTSNPN and CDR2 is SVGIG (reference sequence). CDR3 sequence (DNA): TGTGCCTGGAGGGGGGTCTGGACAGGGAATGAGCAGTTCTTC. This encodes CAWRGVWTGNEQFF.

V gene TRBV30 combines with J gene TRBJ2-1; D is unresolved. Germline CDR1 reads GTSNPN; CDR2 reads SVGIG (reference sequence). CDR3 size: 13 residues. The V and J ends lost 2 bases and 7 bases respectively, with 12 bases between them. The chain's CDR3 is CAWSHWVRNEQFF. DNA of the CDR3: TGTGCCTGGAGTCACTGGGTTCGGAATGAGCAGTTCTTC.

The J gene is TRBJ2-6, the V gene TRBV2; D call uncertain. The V end was cut by 1 base, the J end by 2 bases, with 6 bases between. The CDR3 spans 15 residues. Germline values: CDR1 SNHLY, CDR2 FYNNEI. The CDR3 bases are TGTGCCAGCAGTGAAGAGGGTACTGGGGCCAACGTCCTGACTTTC. Residues: CASSEEGTGANVLTF.

The chain is built from TRBV28 and TRBJ2-7; TRBD1 agrees at 9 bases. J lost 0 bases, V lost 5 bases, and 8 bases had no gene match. The CDR3 totals 16 residues. Per the germline V gene, CDR1 is MDHEN and CDR2 is SYDVKM. The DNA for the CDR3 is TGTGCCAGCAGTCGCATTGGACAGGGGTCCTCCTACGAGCAGTACTTC. Amino acids: CASSRIGQGSSYEQYF.

V and J are TRBV29-1 and TRBJ1-1, with D possibly being TRBD1 (5 bases). The V end lost 2 bases, the J end lost 4 bases, and 8 bases lay between the germline ends. Germline V CDR1 and CDR2: SQVTM, ANQGSEA. The CDR3 extends over 12 amino acids. The CDR3 region has the DNA TGCAGCGTTGAACAGGGCATCACTGAAGCTTTCTTT. Its protein is CSVEQGITEAFF. Complete variable domain (other parts from reference TRBV29-1 and TRBJ1-1): SAVISQKPSRDICQRGTSLTIQCQVDSQVTMMFWYRQQPGQSLTLIATANQGSEATYESGFVIDKFPISRPNLTFSTLTVSNMSPEDSSIYLCSVEQGITEAFFGQGTRLTVV.

V and J are TRBV6-1 and TRBJ1-1, with 9 bases matching TRBD1. The CDR3 is 14 residues long. Germline-derived CDR1 and CDR2 are MNHNS and SASEGT. With V trimmed by 5 bases and J by 5 bases, 6 bases remained unmatched. The CDR3 DNA reads TGTGCCAGCAGTAAGACAGGGGGGGAAACTGAAGCTTTCTTT. Its protein is CASSKTGGETEAFF.

The rearrangement uses TRBV2 and TRBJ1-2, with D unclear. V was pared by 6 bases and J by 10 bases, with 15 bases between. The germline V gene encodes CDR1 SNHLY and CDR2 FYNNEI. The CDR3 covers 12 residues. This chain's CDR3 is CASRPGLNDYTF. DNA of the CDR3: TGTGCCAGCAGACCCGGGCTGAATGACTACACCTTC.

This chain uses TRBV5-1 with TRBJ2-7, with TRBD2 matching over 7 bases. Trimming removed 4 bases from V and 5 bases from J; junction bases left unmatched: 12. Germline-derived CDR1 and CDR2 are SGHRS and YFSETQ. CDR3 length: 15 amino acids. CDR3 in amino acids: CASSPGGGSADEQYF. CDR3 in DNA: TGCGCCAGCAGCCCGGGAGGCGGGAGTGCCGACGAGCAGTACTTC.

The CDR3 region is CASNPDREYYEQYF. The CDR3 coding sequence is TGTGCCAGCAACCCCGACAGGGAGTACTACGAGCAGTACTTC. This chain uses TRBV21-1 with TRBJ2-7; TRBD1, the D gene given by the table, was not confirmed from the DNA. TRBV21-1 is marked as a pseudogene. CDR3 size: 14 residues.

V usage is TRBV7-9 and J usage is TRBJ1-2; TRBD1 might be the D (5 bases). Germline CDR1 reads SEHNR; CDR2 reads FQNEAQ (reference sequence). The V and J ends lost 5 bases and 4 bases respectively, with 17 bases between them. The CDR3 is made up of 15 amino acids. The CDR3: CASSPLGDRIYGYTF. The CDR3 DNA is TGTGCCAGCAGCCCATTGGGGGATAGGATCTATGGCTACACCTTC.

This rearrangement joins TRBV2 to TRBJ1-3; D unclear. The CDR3 has 14 amino acids. V was shortened by 6 bases and J by 0 bases, with 9 bases between the two germline ends. Germline V gives CDR1 SNHLY, CDR2 FYNNEI. CDR3 nucleotides: TGTGCCAGCAGAGCAGGCCTCTCTGGAAACACCATATATTTT. It codes for CASRAGLSGNTIYF. Supplemented by reference TRBV2 and TRBJ1-3, the full variable domain reads EPEVTQTPSHQVTQMGQEVILRCVPISNHLYFYWYRQILGQKVEFLVSFYNNEISEKSEIFDDQFSVERPDGSNFTLKIRSTKLEDSAMYFCASRAGLSGNTIYFGEGSWLTVV.

This chain links TRBV6-1 with TRBJ2-2, with a weak D call TRBD1 (6 bases). The CDR3 has 14 amino acids. Germline CDR1 and CDR2: MNHNS and SASEGT. Trimming cost V 4 bases and J 6 bases, with 12 bases left between them. The DNA of the CDR3 is TGTGCCAGCAGTGGCGTACAGGGAGCCGGGGAGCTGTTTTTT. Protein sequence: CASSGVQGAGELFF.

V gene TRBV28 combines with J gene TRBJ2-7; no reliable D call. The V gene's germline CDR1 is MDHEN and CDR2 SYDVKM. The CDR3 contains 13 residues. The V end was cut by 3 bases, the J end by 6 bases, with 12 bases between. The CDR3 loop is CASSFPELPEQYF. The CDR3 nucleotides read TGTGCCAGCAGTTTCCCAGAACTTCCCGAGCAGTACTTC.

The chain joins TRBV11-1 to TRBJ1-1, with TRBD1 as a possible D gene (5 bases). CDR1 is SGHAT and CDR2 is FQDESV in the germline V gene (reference sequence). There are 14 residues in the CDR3. Trimming pared 5 bases from V and 5 bases from J, leaving 15 bases between. CDR3 coding DNA: TGTGCCAGCAGCATACGATCCAGGGAAACTGAAGCTTTCTTT. Translated, it gives CASSIRSRETEAFF. Full variable domain (outside the CDR3, taken from reference TRBV11-1 and TRBJ1-1): EAEVAQSPRYKITEKSQAVAFWCDPISGHATLYWYRQILGQGPELLVQFQDESVVDDSQLPKDRFSAERLKGVDSTLKIQPAELGDSAMYLCASSIRSRETEAFFGQGTRLTVV.

The V call is TRBV10-3, the J call TRBJ1-1; D call uncertain. V lost 3 bases, J lost 4 bases, and 15 bases lay in between. Germline loops: CDR1 ENHRY, CDR2 SYGVKD. This CDR3 comprises 15 residues. The CDR3 is CAISDKGAIGTEAFF. The CDR3 nucleotides read TGTGCCATCAGTGATAAGGGTGCGATAGGCACTGAAGCTTTCTTT.